The entry that follows covers one T cell receptor (beta chain) sequence. Study processing details: For nucleated cells, counts were estimated from reference gene primer amplification. TCRdb keeps only in-frame clones here, not all; method: immunoSEQ multiplex PCR. That table supplies the V and J calls and clone size; D and trimming were determined from the DNA. Of about 240,000 clones detected, approximately 90% appear once; the ten largest clones hold around 6.9%. Per germline, CDR1 MNHEY and CDR2 SVGAGI. The CDR3 covers 13 residues. With 8 bases clipped from V and 6 bases from J, the junction kept 6 bases outside the gene matches. The sample comes from a study of blood T cell repertoires in COVID-19. Study overall: COVID-19 samples collected from the United States, Italy and Spain covered acute and convalescent phases. Nucleic acid was either cDNA or gDNA, and it came from T cells, B-cell-depleted T cells, or PBMCs.

The TCR comes from a man in his sixties who had recovered from COVID-19. The J gene is TRBJ1-5, the V gene TRBV6-5; TRBD1 matches at 8 bases. Sequencing was performed on peripheral blood. The CDR3 reads CASRAGGFQPQHF. The CDR3 region has the DNA TGTGCCAGCCGGGCAGGGGGCTTTCAGCCCCAGCATTTT.